The clone carrying this TCR beta chain appeared many times. The data originate from a study of T-cell reconstitution after alpha-beta-depleted transplantation in children. Preparation of the TCRbeta library used unique molecular identifiers. TCRdb re-called the PCR reads through MiXCR, storing one row per CDR3 protein. The table has around 93,000 distinct CDR3 sequences, roughly 8.4% seen once; the top ten hold under 8%. V gave up 4 bases and J gave up 3 bases; unmatched junction bases: 4. This CDR3 spans 15 amino acids. CDR1 SGHRS and CDR2 YFSETQ come from the germline V gene. The J gene is TRBJ2-1, the V gene TRBV5-1, with 10 nucleotides matching TRBD2. The clonotype originates from a human donor who donated a stem cell graft to a child with congenital amegakaryocytic thrombocytopenia. This specimen was PBMCs from the stem cell graft donor, taken from the stem cell graft. Written as DNA, the CDR3 is TGCGCCAGCAGCCTAGCGGGAGAGGTCTACAATGAGCAGTTCTTC. It codes for CASSLAGEVYNEQFF.